A single sample gave rise to the 7 T cell receptor beta chains below, sequenced in a study of shared clonotypes between healthy human individuals. Sequencing was performed with immunoSEQ multiplex PCR; in TCRdb, only in-frame clones are kept and a portion is missing. The sample carries over 400,000 clones, 78% recorded once. Material: PBMCs. The source is a woman in her thirties or forties in good health. Some clones in this sample may be carry-over from other donors' samples.

This clone showed up many times. The rearrangement joins TRBV7-2 to TRBJ1-3, with D possibly TRBD1 on 6 matching bases. The V and J ends lost 6 bases and 3 bases respectively, with 12 bases between them. The germline gives CDR1 SGHTA, CDR2 FQGNSA. This CDR3 has 14 residues. DNA for the CDR3: TGTGCCAGCAGTGTAGGGGGTAGTGGAAACACCATATATTTT. Protein: CASSVGGSGNTIYF.

This chain uses TRBV15 with TRBJ1-5, with D tentatively TRBD1 (5 bases). V was cut by 0 bases and J by 6 bases, with 12 bases left in between. Germline CDR1 LNHNV, CDR2 YYDKDF (reference sequence). This CDR3 is 15 amino acids long. In DNA form, the CDR3 reads TGTGCCACCAGCAGAGATCCGGCAGGGTTTCAGCCCCAGCATTTT. Amino acids: CATSRDPAGFQPQHF.

The chain links TRBV7-9 to TRBJ2-1, with D possibly being TRBD1 (5 bases). CDR1 is SEHNR, CDR2 FQNEAQ, per germline (reference sequence). The germline V and J ends were trimmed by 3 bases and 5 bases, with 8 bases remaining between them. The CDR3 length is 13 residues. CDR3 amino acids: CASSFRGHNEQFF. DNA of the CDR3: TGTGCCAGCAGCTTTAGGGGCCACAATGAGCAGTTCTTC. The full variable domain, completed using reference TRBV7-9 and TRBJ2-1, is DTGVSQNPRHKITKRGQNVTFRCDPISEHNRLYWYRQTLGQGPEFLTYFQNEAQLEKSRLLSDRFSAERPKGSFSTLEIQRTEQGDSAMYLCASSFRGHNEQFFGPGTRLTVL.

To note about this clone: This may come from a read error, since a much larger clone is one base off. The sample has other DNA sequences that encode this CDR3 too. The rearrangement links TRBV20-1 to TRBJ2-5; D unresolved. The DNA end is more similar to TRBJ2-7, so the J call may be wrong. CDR1 is DFQATT, CDR2 SNEGSKA, per germline (reference sequence). This CDR3 spans 11 amino acids. The CDR3 is CSARLSYEQYF. In DNA form, the CDR3 reads TGCAGTGCTAGACTGTCCTACGAGCAGTACTTC.

This chain links TRBV10-3 with TRBJ2-1, with D possibly matching TRBD2 (6 bases). Trimming took off 4 bases at V and 7 bases at J, with 14 bases between the two ends. The CDR3 covers 14 residues. Germline values: CDR1 ENHRY, CDR2 SYGVKD. DNA for the CDR3: TGTGCCATCAGTGGATCGATCGGGGGTAATGAGCAGTTCTTC. Translation gives CAISGSIGGNEQFF.

The V and J genes are TRBV11-3 and TRBJ2-7; perhaps D is TRBD1 or TRBD2 (5 bases each). Germline values: CDR1 SGHNT, CDR2 YENEEA. There are 13 residues in the CDR3. With 4 bases removed from V and 6 bases from J, the gap between germline ends came to 13 bases. The CDR3 nucleotides are TGTGCCAGCAGCTCACTACGTGGGGGCGAGCAGTACTTC. Protein product: CASSSLRGGEQYF.

The chain carries TRBV30 and TRBJ1-3, with 9 nucleotides matching TRBD1. CDR1 and CDR2 (germline): GTSNPN, SVGIG (reference sequence). The CDR3 has 15 residues. V shed 0 bases, J shed 4 bases, and the junction held 4 bases outside the gene matches. The chain's CDR3 is CAWSVQGAGGNTIYF. CDR3 coding DNA: TGTGCCTGGAGTGTACAGGGGGCCGGCGGAAACACCATATATTTT. The full variable domain, with the rest looked up from reference TRBV30 and TRBJ1-3, is SQTIHQWPATLVQPVGSPLSLECTVEGTSNPNLYWYRQAAGRGLQLLFYSVGIGQISSEVPQNLSASRPQDRQFILSSKKLLLSDSGFYLCAWSVQGAGGNTIYFGEGSWLTVV.